Presented here are 15 T cell receptor beta chains from one specimen sequenced in a study of T cells in women clearing cervical HPV infection. Measured with immunoSEQ multiplex PCR; TCRdb has only the in-frame clones, and not every one. The sample has fewer than 15,000 clones. Material for sequencing was blood buffy coat. The receptors stem from a woman aged 18-69 years with a cervical HPV16 infection that either progressed to CIN3+ or cleared (not recorded which).

With regard to this clone: Read coverage stops 3 residues before the CDR3 terminus; the germline J gene supplies the remainder. The rearrangement joins TRBV5-1 to TRBJ2-1, with 7 bases fitting TRBD1. The CDR3 is made up of 14 amino acids. CDR1 SGHRS and CDR2 YFSETQ come from the germline V gene. J lost 5 bases, V lost 4 bases, and 6 bases had no gene match. The CDR3 sequence: CASSPDRANNEQFF. The covered CDR3 bases are TGCGCCAGCAGCCCCGACAGGGCGAACAATGAG.

Note on this clone: Read coverage stops 3 residues before the CDR3 terminus; the germline J gene supplies the remainder. This sequence joins TRBV7-9 and TRBJ2-7; 9 bases are shared with TRBD1. The V gene end was trimmed by 6 bases and the J gene end by 0 bases; junction bases not matched to a gene: 6. This CDR3 has 15 residues. Germline lookup yields CDR1 SEHNR and CDR2 FQNEAQ (reference sequence). The sequenced part of the CDR3 DNA is TGTGCCAGCAGGGGACAGGGATTGGACTCCTACGAG. This encodes CASRGQGLDSYE. The CDR3 in full is CASRGQGLDSYEQYF.

Remarks on this clone: The sequenced fragment ends 3 residues before the CDR3 boundary, so the rest is inferred from the germline J gene. The V call is TRBV7-9, the J call TRBJ1-2; no firm D call. V lost 1 base and J lost 5, with 8 bases in between. CDR1 and CDR2 from the germline V gene are SEHNR and FQNEAQ (reference sequence). The CDR3 length is 13 residues. The CDR3 region is CASSLEGGYGYTF. The DNA read from the CDR3 is TGTGCCAGCAGCTTAGAGGGCGGGTATGGC.

As regards this clone: The observed sequence ends 3 residues before the CDR3 terminus, with the missing tail filled in from the germline J gene. The J gene is TRBJ2-7, the V gene TRBV20-1, with 7 bases lining up with TRBD1. Trimming at V came to 5 bases and at J to 2 bases, leaving 9 bases not matched to a gene. In germline, CDR1 is DFQATT, CDR2 SNEGSKA (reference sequence). CDR3 length: 14 amino acids. CDR3 region: CSAQEGTAAYEQYF. Incomplete CDR3 DNA: TGCAGTGCTCAAGAAGGGACAGCGGCCTACGAG.

For this clone: The CDR3 is cut off 3 residues early in the read; its end comes from the germline J gene. The chain has TRBV5-5 and TRBJ2-3; D is perhaps TRBD1 (6 bases). CDR3 length equals 12 residues. Germline loops: CDR1 SGHKS, CDR2 YYEKEE (reference sequence). The part of the CDR3 DNA that was read is TGTGCCAGCAGCTGGGGGCAGGAGACG. Amino acid sequence: CASSWGQET. The full-length CDR3 reads as CASSWGQETQYF.

As concerns this clone: The read ends 3 residues before the CDR3 terminus; that terminus is restored from the germline J gene. This chain uses TRBV30 with TRBJ1-1, with TRBD1 matching over 7 bases. The CDR3 is 15 residues long. Losses at the gene ends were 3 bases for V and 1 base for J; bases not matched to a gene: 8. The germline gives CDR1 GTSNPN, CDR2 SVGIG (reference sequence). This CDR3 is CAWRHNRGANTEAFF. Partial CDR3 DNA: TGTGCCTGGAGGCACAACAGGGGAGCGAACACTGAA.

With respect to this clone: The CDR3 goes on 3 residues after the read ends, and that part is filled in from the germline J gene. J is TRBJ2-6 and V is TRBV29-1; 8 positions match TRBD2. The CDR3 contains 16 residues. Germline trimming cut 6 bases from V and 3 bases from J; bases unmatched to any gene: 10. In germline, CDR1 is SQVTM, CDR2 ANQGSEA. The CDR3 sequence is CSVEGLAGRGANVLTF. Incomplete CDR3 DNA: TGCAGCGTAGAGGGGTTAGCGGGGCGTGGGGCCAACGTC.

With respect to this clone: The read terminates 3 residues before the CDR3 end, so the remaining end is supplied by the germline J gene. The rearrangement links TRBV20-1 to TRBJ1-3; a weak D match, TRBD1 (6 bases). The length of the CDR3 is 14 residues. CDR1 DFQATT and CDR2 SNEGSKA come from the germline V gene (reference sequence). Trimming removed 6 bases from V and 1 base from J, with 13 bases in between. The CDR3 loop reads CSAPDRTSGNTIYF. CDR3 bases read: TGCAGTGCGCCCGACAGGACGTCTGGAAACACC.

On this clone itself: The CDR3 end falls 3 residues outside the read, so it is completed with the germline J gene. The chain has TRBV5-4 and TRBJ2-3; 10 bases match TRBD1. CDR1 and CDR2 from the germline V gene are SGHNT and YYREEE (reference sequence). The CDR3 covers 14 residues. The part of the CDR3 DNA that was read is TGTGCCAGCAGCCAGGGACAGGGGTTTACGACG. Translation: CASSQGQGFTT. The whole CDR3 reads CASSQGQGFTTQYF.

On this clone: The CDR3 goes on 3 residues after the read ends, and that part is filled in from the germline J gene. This chain uses TRBV7-9 with TRBJ2-5; D tentatively fits TRBD1 or TRBD2 (5 bases each). Trimming shortened V by 1 base and J by 4 bases, and 7 bases separated the two germline ends. Germline V lookup: CDR1 SEHNR, CDR2 FQNEAQ (reference sequence). There are 13 residues in the CDR3. Partial CDR3 DNA: TGTGCCAGCAGCTTAGAGAGGGGAGAGACC. It codes for CASSLERGET. The complete CDR3 protein is CASSLERGETQYF.

The CDR3 bases that were read are TGTGCCATCAGCCCCCGTCAGGGTAATCAGCCC. Translated: CAISPRQGNQP. The complete CDR3 sequence is CAISPRQGNQPQHF. V is TRBV10-3 and J is TRBJ1-5, with D tentatively TRBD1 (5 bases). The read terminates 3 residues before the CDR3 end, so the remaining end is supplied by the germline J gene. This CDR3 has 14 residues. Trimming removed 6 bases from V and 4 bases from J, with 13 bases in between. CDR1 ENHRY and CDR2 SYGVKD come from the germline V gene.

A note on this clone: Read sequence stops 3 residues before the CDR3 end, and the germline J gene provides the missing end. V and J are TRBV20-1 and TRBJ2-3, with TRBD2 matching 9 bases. CDR1 is DFQATT, CDR2 SNEGSKA, per germline (reference sequence). Losses at the gene ends were 4 bases for V and 6 bases for J; bases not matched to a gene: 5. The CDR3 length is 13 residues. CDR3 DNA (partial): TGCAGTGCTAAAAGCGGGGGGATCGATACG. Translated, it gives CSAKSGGIDT. The whole CDR3 sequence is CSAKSGGIDTQYF.

Concerning this clone: The CDR3 end is not reached by the read, which stops 3 residues before it; the germline J gene fills it in. V gene TRBV2 combines with J gene TRBJ1-2, with a weak D call TRBD1 (6 bases). The germline CDR1 and CDR2 sequences are SNHLY and FYNNEI. The CDR3 has 12 residues. The V end lost 9 bases, the J end lost 6 bases, and 14 bases lay between the germline ends. Partial CDR3 DNA: TGTGCCAGGGACAGTTCTGGGGATGGC. Protein: CARDSSGDG. The CDR3 in its entirety is CARDSSGDGYTF. The full variable domain, completed using reference TRBV2 and TRBJ1-2, is EPEVTQTPSHQVTQMGQEVILRCVPISNHLYFYWYRQILGQKVEFLVSFYNNEISEKSEIFDDQFSVERPDGSNFTLKIRSTKLEDSAMYFCARDSSGDGYTFGSGTRLTVV.

Turning to this clone: The CDR3 end is not reached by the read, which stops 3 residues before it; the germline J gene fills it in. The genes are TRBV6-1 and TRBJ1-2; the match to TRBD1 covers 9 bases. V lost 0 bases, J lost 4 bases, and 0 bases stayed unmatched. Germline V gene data show CDR1 as MNHNS and CDR2 as SASEGT. The length of the CDR3 is 14 residues. The sequenced CDR3 bases are TGTGCCAGCAGTGAAGCGACAGGGGGCTATGGC. It codes for CASSEATGGYG. From start to end, the CDR3 is CASSEATGGYGYTF.

The CDR3 loop reads CAWSADRVPGNTEAFF. CDR3 DNA (partial): TGTGCCTGGAGTGCGGACAGGGTGCCAGGGAACACTGAA. V usage is TRBV30 and J usage is TRBJ1-1; TRBD1 aligns across 8 bases. From the germline J gene comes the end of the CDR3, since the read stops 3 residues before it. J was trimmed by 1 base and V by 1 base; bases with no gene match: 8. The CDR3 contains 16 residues. The germline V gene encodes CDR1 GTSNPN and CDR2 SVGIG (reference sequence).